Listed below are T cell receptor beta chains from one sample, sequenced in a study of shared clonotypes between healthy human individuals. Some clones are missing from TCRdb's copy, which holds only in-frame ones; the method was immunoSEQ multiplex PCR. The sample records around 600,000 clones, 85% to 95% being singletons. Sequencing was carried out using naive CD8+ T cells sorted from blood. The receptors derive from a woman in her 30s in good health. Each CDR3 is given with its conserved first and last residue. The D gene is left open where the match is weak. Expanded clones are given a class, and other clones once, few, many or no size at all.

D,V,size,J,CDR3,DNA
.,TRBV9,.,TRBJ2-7,CASSVDSSLYEQYF,TGTGCCAGCAGCGTAGACAGTAGCCTCTACGAGCAGTACTTC
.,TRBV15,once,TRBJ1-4,CATRRGGDEKLFF,TGTGCCACTCGGAGGGGGGGCGATGAAAAACTGTTTTTT
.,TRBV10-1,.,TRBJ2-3,CASSEYTGAKNTQYF,TGCGCCAGCAGTGAGTATACAGGAGCAAAAAATACGCAGTATTTT
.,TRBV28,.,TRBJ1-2,CASSLFGRYYGYTF,TGTGCCAGCAGTTTATTTGGCCGTTACTATGGCTACACCTTC
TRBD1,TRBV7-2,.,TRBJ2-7,CASSLVPTGGIYEQYF,TGTGCCAGCAGCTTAGTCCCGACAGGGGGCATTTACGAGCAGTACTTC
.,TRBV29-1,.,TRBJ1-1,CSLRRGSTEAFF,TGCAGCCTTCGGCGGGGTAGCACTGAAGCTTTCTTT
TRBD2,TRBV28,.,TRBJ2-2,CASSPRRGRHTGELFF,TGTGCCAGCAGCCCCAGGCGGGGGAGACACACCGGGGAGCTGTTTTTT
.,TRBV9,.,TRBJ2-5,CASRGDNQETQYF,TGTGCCAGCAGGGGGGACAACCAAGAGACCCAGTACTTC
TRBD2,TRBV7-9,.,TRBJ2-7,CASSLSSGRLYEQYF,TGTGCCAGCAGCTTATCAAGCGGGAGGCTCTACGAGCAGTACTTC
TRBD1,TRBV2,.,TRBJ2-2,CARRTGNTGELFF,TGTGCCAGACGGACAGGGAACACCGGGGAGCTGTTTTTT
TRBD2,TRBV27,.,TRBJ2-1,CASSFRGRAYNEQFF,TGTGCCAGCAGTTTTAGAGGGAGGGCCTACAATGAGCAGTTCTTC
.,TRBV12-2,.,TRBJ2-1,CASRLPGVRNEQFF,TGTGCAAGTCGCCTCCCGGGTGTCCGGAATGAGCAGTTCTTC
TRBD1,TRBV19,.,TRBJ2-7,CASSIHPTGAYEQYF,TGTGCCAGTAGTATACACCCCACAGGGGCCTACGAGCAGTACTTC
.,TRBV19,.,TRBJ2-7,CASSIATGSPYEQYF,TGTGCCAGTAGTATTGCGACAGGTTCTCCTTACGAGCAGTACTTC
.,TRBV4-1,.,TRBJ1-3,CASSPRTSPSGNTIYF,TGCGCCAGCAGCCCTCGGACATCTCCCTCTGGAAACACCATATATTTT
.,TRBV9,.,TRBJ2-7,CASSVGLHPYEQYF,TGTGCCAGCAGCGTAGGACTGCACCCCTACGAGCAGTACTTC
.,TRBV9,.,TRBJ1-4,CASSVGGWTGNEKLFF,TGTGCCAGCAGCGTAGGGGGCTGGACGGGTAATGAAAAACTGTTTTTT
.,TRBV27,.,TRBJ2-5,CASSPLPPGEETQYF,TGTGCCAGCAGCCCCCTTCCCCCGGGTGAAGAGACCCAGTACTTC
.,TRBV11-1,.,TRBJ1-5,CASSLGQGSQPQHF,TGTGCCAGCAGCTTAGGCCAGGGCTCTCAGCCCCAGCATTTT
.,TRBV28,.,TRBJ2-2,CASNRDTNTGELFF,TGTGCCAGCAACCGGGACACAAACACCGGGGAGCTGTTTTTT
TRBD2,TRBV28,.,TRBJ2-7,CASSHARPGTSGRSYEQYF,TGTGCCAGCAGTCATGCTCGTCCCGGGACTAGCGGGAGGAGCTACGAGCAGTACTTC
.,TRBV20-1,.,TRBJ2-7,CSASTYEQYF,TGCAGTGCTAGTACTTACGAGCAGTACTTC
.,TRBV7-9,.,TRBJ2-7,CASTTGTQNYEQYF,TGTGCCAGCACCACCGGGACACAGAACTACGAGCAGTACTTC
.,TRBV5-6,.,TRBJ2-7,CASSPRSSYEQYF,TGTGCCAGCAGCCCCCGGTCCTCCTACGAGCAGTACTTC
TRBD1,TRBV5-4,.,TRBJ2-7,CASSSRDRGDEQYF,TGTGCCAGCAGTTCCCGGGACAGGGGGGACGAGCAGTACTTC
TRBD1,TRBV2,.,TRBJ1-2,CASSENRGTGYTF,TGTGCCAGCAGTGAAAACAGGGGGACTGGCTACACCTTC
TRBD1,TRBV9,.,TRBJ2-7,CASSSRGPGTGTYEQYF,TGTGCCAGCAGCTCTAGAGGACCCGGGACAGGGACCTACGAGCAGTACTTC
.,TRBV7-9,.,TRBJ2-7,CASSSPGSTHNYEQYF,TGTGCCAGCAGCTCTCCCGGGTCCACTCATAACTACGAGCAGTACTTC
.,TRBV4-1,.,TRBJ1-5,CASSQEEAWGSQPQHF,TGCGCCAGCAGCCAAGAAGAGGCGTGGGGGTCTCAGCCCCAGCATTTT
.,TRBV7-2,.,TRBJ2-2,CASNDSPVGRELFF,TGTGCCAGCAATGACTCCCCTGTGGGCCGGGAGCTGTTTTTT
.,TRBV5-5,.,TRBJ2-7,CASSLQATYEQYF,TGTGCCAGCAGCCTACAGGCTACCTACGAGCAGTACTTC
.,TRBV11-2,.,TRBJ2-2,CASSSSGFEDTGELFF,TGTGCCAGCAGCTCCAGCGGGTTTGAGGACACCGGGGAGCTGTTTTTT